This T cell receptor (beta chain) is from a study of shared clonotypes between healthy human individuals. This clone was recorded a few times. Its antigen is unidentified. Samples underwent the assay at deep level. Sequencing was performed with immunoSEQ multiplex PCR; in TCRdb, only in-frame clones are kept and a portion is missing. The sample has roughly 660,000 clones, 90% seen once. Broader study findings: Relative to clonotypes present in all four donors, those not shared had lower generation probabilities. Larger estimated richness was generally seen in naive subsets than in memory subsets.

CDR1 is MNHEY and CDR2 is SMNVEV in the germline V gene (reference sequence). CDR3 size: 12 residues. V lost 5 bases to trimming and J lost 12 bases, with 14 bases between them. The sample taken for sequencing was memory CD8+ T cells from PBMCs. As for subset: CD45RO+ cells pooled with CCR7-negative TemRA cells. The receptor comes from a man aged 18 to 30 in good health. Some clones in this sample may be carry-over from other donors' samples. V gene TRBV27 combines with J gene TRBJ2-1; D is unresolved. CDR3 sequence: CASSPGPSGQFF. The CDR3 nucleotides read TGTGCCAGCAGTCCAGGACCCAGTGGGCAGTTCTTC.